This T cell receptor beta chain came from a study of CD8 T cells in ankylosing spondylitis. The CDR3 runs to 13 residues. The germline gives CDR1 MNHEY, CDR2 SVGEGT. V was clipped by 5 bases and J by 3 bases, with 8 bases between them. In the case of this clonotype: The target antigen is unknown.

General study points: Disease-linked clones had a CD8+ phenotype and relatively low frequency in peripheral blood. What seemed typical of ankylosing spondylitis blood was a TCR beta motif built from roughly eight highly homologous variants. Significantly higher representation of disease-linked clones was reported for matched ankylosing spondylitis synovial fluid. Both synovial fluid and blood in reactive arthritis had previously been reported to carry some motif variants.

Quantitative molecular-barcoded 5'-RACE generated the TCR beta libraries. TCRdb passed the 5' RACE reads through MiXCR, listing each CDR3 protein once. The sample consists of hundreds of thousands of distinct CDR3 sequences, about 12% of them appearing once. The chain links TRBV6-2 or TRBV6-3 to TRBJ1-5; no firm D call. The receptor was derived from a male donor with ankylosing spondylitis. The sample taken for sequencing was blood, either unsorted or a sorted T cell fraction (not recorded which). For the CDR3, the DNA is TGTGCCAGCAGTCCCCGGCACAATCAGCCCCAGCATTTT. Protein sequence: CASSPRHNQPQHF.